This TCR beta chain was retrieved from a study of CD4 and CD8 cells across lung adenocarcinoma regions. TCRdb passed the PCR reads through MiXCR, listing each CDR3 protein once. The sample yields some 5,300 distinct CDR3 sequences, 40% to 60% seen once. This CDR3 spans 18 amino acids. CDR1 is MGHRA, CDR2 YSYEKL, per germline. The V end was cut by 0 bases, the J end by 1 base, with 17 bases between. This clonotype is medium-sized within its sample. This chain links TRBV4-1 with TRBJ2-3; TRBD2 might be the D (5 bases). The sequencing input was CD4+ T cells from the margin of a lung tumor. This receptor was taken from a male donor with lung adenocarcinoma. The CD4 and CD8 labels of this study may be unreliable. CDR3 coding DNA: TGCGCCAGCAGCCAAGAACTGGTGGGGAGTAGCGGCACAGATACGCAGTATTTT. Encoded protein: CASSQELVGSSGTDTQYF.